These 15 T cell receptor beta chains share one sample of origin, sequenced in a study of cytomegalovirus exposure and HLA in healthy donors. This PCR relied on a set of 60 Vbeta primers and 13 Jbeta primers. Clones were read by immunoSEQ multiplex PCR, and TCRdb kept only the in-frame ones, dropping some. The sample records roughly 160,000 clones, roughly 80% being singletons. Sequencing was done on a sample of PBMCs. The receptors were gathered from a male donor in good health and CMV-seronegative.

J is TRBJ2-7 and V is TRBV7-2, with D perhaps matching TRBD2 (6 bases). Trimming removed 5 bases from V and 1 base from J, with 12 bases in between. CDR1 SGHTA and CDR2 FQGNSA come from the germline V gene. The CDR3 runs to 14 residues. The CDR3 sequence is CASSRTGTSYEQYF. For the CDR3, the DNA is TGTGCCAGCAGCCGAACCGGGACTTCCTACGAGCAGTACTTC.

This clone was counted only a few times. The chain employs TRBV27 and TRBJ2-3; TRBD2 agrees at 10 bases. V shed 3 bases and J 0 bases; nucleotides not matched to a gene: 0. This CDR3 comprises 15 residues. Germline CDR1 reads MNHEY; CDR2 reads SMNVEV (reference sequence). The DNA for the CDR3 is TGTGCCAGCAGTTTTAGCGGGGGGAGCACAGATACGCAGTATTTT. Translation gives CASSFSGGSTDTQYF.

J is TRBJ2-3 and V is TRBV7-9; 7 positions agree with TRBD2. Germline CDR1 and CDR2: SEHNR and FQNEAQ (reference sequence). The CDR3 runs 15 residues. Trimming removed 3 bases from V and 3 bases from J; junction bases left unmatched: 6. The CDR3 coding sequence is TGTGCCAGCAGCTTTCAAGCGGGACTTACAGATACGCAGTATTTT. The encoded protein is CASSFQAGLTDTQYF.

The V and J genes are TRBV12-5 and TRBJ1-1; 9 bases are shared with TRBD1. V lost 5 bases, J lost 6 bases, and 10 bases stayed unmatched. This CDR3 contains 15 residues. Germline loops: CDR1 LGHNT, CDR2 FRNRAP. CDR3 sequence: CASGVPTGGNSEAFF. CDR3 nucleotides: TGTGCTAGTGGTGTGCCGACAGGGGGGAATTCTGAAGCTTTCTTT. The whole variable domain, filled in from reference TRBV12-5 and TRBJ1-1, reads DARVTQTPRHKVTEMGQEVTMRCQPILGHNTVFWYRQTMMQGLELLAYFRNRAPLDDSGMPKDRFSAEMPDATLATLKIQPSEPRDSAVYFCASGVPTGGNSEAFFGQGTRLTVV.

This clone appeared a single time. The chain is built from TRBV10-1 and TRBJ2-1; D might be TRBD1 (5 bases). CDR1 and CDR2 (germline): WNHNN, SYGVQD (reference sequence). The CDR3 has 13 amino acids. The ends were cut back, 4 bases at V and 3 bases at J, with 7 bases in the middle. The CDR3 region has the DNA TGCGCCAGCAGTGCCGACAGCTACAATGAGCAGTTCTTC. Encoded protein: CASSADSYNEQFF.

The V gene is TRBV5-1, the J gene TRBJ1-2, with D possibly being TRBD1 (5 bases). The V end was cut by 1 base, the J end by 4 bases, with 11 bases between. The CDR3 loop spans 14 amino acids. Germline CDR1 SGHRS, CDR2 YFSETQ. CDR3 protein: CASSLPETVYGYTF. Written as DNA, the CDR3 is TGCGCCAGCAGCTTGCCTGAGACAGTCTATGGCTACACCTTC.

J is TRBJ2-5 and V is TRBV7-9; 8 bases are a match to TRBD1. The DNA end favors TRBJ2-7, so the J call may be wrong. Germline V gene data show CDR1 as SEHNR and CDR2 as FQNEAQ (reference sequence). This CDR3 spans 14 amino acids. CDR3 region: CASSPTGDFYEQYF. CDR3 bases: TGTGCCAGCAGCCCGACAGGGGATTTCTACGAGCAGTACTTC.

The rearrangement joins TRBV5-1 to TRBJ2-3, with 9 positions matching TRBD2. Per germline, CDR1 SGHRS and CDR2 YFSETQ. V trimming: 0 bases; J trimming: 1 base; junction bases outside the gene matches: 3. The CDR3 is 16 amino acids. The CDR3 loop reads CASSLEKRGGTDTQYF. The CDR3 DNA reads TGCGCCAGCAGCTTGGAAAAGCGGGGGGGCACAGATACGCAGTATTTT.

The gene calls are TRBV4-1 and TRBJ2-5; D call uncertain. Trimming cost V 4 bases and J 1 base, with 7 bases left between them. CDR3 length: 13 amino acids. Germline V gene sequence: CDR1 MGHRA, CDR2 YSYEKL. In DNA, the CDR3 is TGCGCCAGCAGCCGCCTAGTCCAAGAGACCCAGTACTTC. Translating gives CASSRLVQETQYF.

This clone was seen just once. The chain carries TRBV7-6 and TRBJ1-6; 7 nucleotides align to TRBD1. Germline CDR1 is SGHVS and CDR2 is FNYEAQ. The CDR3 consists of 15 residues. The trim removed 5 bases at V and 6 bases at J, leaving 7 bases unmatched. Written as DNA, the CDR3 is TGTGCCAGCAGCCGTAGATGGGACAGTAATTCACCCCTCCACTTT. This gives the protein CASSRRWDSNSPLHF.

The genes are TRBV19 and TRBJ2-1, with D possibly being TRBD2 (5 bases). The V and J ends lost 0 bases and 7 bases respectively, with 7 bases between them. This CDR3 spans 13 amino acids. CDR1 is LNHDA, CDR2 SQIVND, per germline (reference sequence). CDR3 DNA: TGTGCCAGTAGTATAGAACCGGGGAATGAGCAGTTCTTC. Protein: CASSIEPGNEQFF.

In nucleotides, the CDR3 is TGCGCCAGCAGCCGGGGGGCCAGCGGGGGGGATTCACCCCTCCACTTT. This gives the protein CASSRGASGGDSPLHF. V usage is TRBV4-1 and J usage is TRBJ1-6, with TRBD1 as a possible D gene (6 bases). Germline CDR1 is MGHRA and CDR2 is YSYEKL. The CDR3 is 16 residues long. V was trimmed by 4 bases and J by 8 bases, leaving 18 bases between them.

This chain uses TRBV5-8 with TRBJ1-5; D is uncertain. Germline V gene sequence: CDR1 SGHTS, CDR2 YDEGEE. The CDR3 sequence is 16 residues long. The V gene lost 2 bases and the J gene lost 2 bases, with 14 bases spanning the gap. The CDR3 loop is CASSFFGGFGNQPQHF. In DNA, the CDR3 is TGTGCCAGCAGCTTCTTTGGAGGTTTTGGCAATCAGCCCCAGCATTTT.

The chain couples TRBV7-9 to TRBJ2-7; possible D gene TRBD1, 6 bases. CDR1 is SEHNR, CDR2 FQNEAQ, per germline (reference sequence). This CDR3 has 14 amino acids. Trimming removed 3 bases from V and 4 bases from J, with 13 bases in between. The CDR3 protein is CASSLQQGLYEQYF. CDR3 coding DNA: TGTGCCAGCAGCTTGCAACAGGGTTTATACGAGCAGTACTTC.

The V gene is TRBV5-1, the J gene TRBJ1-2; D not resolved. This CDR3 spans 14 amino acids. Trimming took 0 bases from V and 3 from J, leaving 9 bases between them. In germline, CDR1 is SGHRS, CDR2 YFSETQ. The chain's CDR3 is CASSLGLLDYGYTF. The CDR3, as DNA: TGCGCCAGCAGCTTGGGGCTCCTAGACTATGGCTACACCTTC. Using reference TRBV5-1 and TRBJ1-2 for the parts outside the CDR3, the full variable domain is KAGVTQTPRYLIKTRGQQVTLSCSPISGHRSVSWYQQTPGQGLQFLFEYFSETQRNKGNFPGRFSGRQFSNSRSEMNVSTLELGDSALYLCASSLGLLDYGYTFGSGTRLTVV.